This T cell receptor beta chain was recovered during a study of vaccination and CD4 T cells after COVID-19. Overall study: Cells were stimulated with overlapping spike peptides from SARS-CoV-2, HCoV-NL63, HCoV-OC43 and HCoV-229E.

Notes on this clonotype: What it recognizes is unknown.

Sequencing of DNA taken from cultured CD4+ T cells relied on the Oncomine TCR Beta short-read assay. Investigators obtained genomic DNA by extraction from cultured CD4+ T cells. TCRdb itself ran the PCR reads through MiXCR, one entry per CDR3 protein. Altogether about 18,000 distinct CDR3 sequences are present, approximately 70% being singletons, with the ten largest covering 4.5% to 7%. Treatment in this sample: roughly ten-day PBMC culture with coronavirus spike peptide pools or control peptides (ViraFEST assay). The specimen sequenced was CD4+ T cells from blood, cultured in vitro. This TCR derives from a human donor who had recovered from COVID-19.

The CDR3 loop is CATSRAVVGGGTKNIQYF. The CDR3 nucleotides read TGTGCCACCAGCAGGGCGGTGGTAGGGGGGGGGACCAAAAACATTCAGTACTTC. The chain couples TRBV15 to TRBJ2-4; tentatively, D is TRBD2 (7 bases). CDR3 length: 18 amino acids. The germline gives CDR1 LNHNV, CDR2 YYDKDF (reference sequence). V was cut by 3 bases and J by 2 bases, with 20 bases left in between.